A selection of T cell receptor beta chains follows, all from one sample in a study of control samples from healthy donors and cancer patients. Some clones are missing from TCRdb's copy, which holds only in-frame ones; the method was immunoSEQ multiplex PCR. The sample contains 40,000 to 50,000 clones, 93% of which appear only once. Sequences were obtained from PBMCs. The source of these receptors is a woman in her 50s with head and neck cancer. Both conserved end residues are part of each CDR3. A D gene is named only where the DNA matches it firmly. Part of the rows lack a size; the others show once, few, many or a class for expanded clones.

v_call: TRBV2; clone_size: .; d_call: TRBD1; j_call: TRBJ1-3; cdr3_aa: CASRTRTGEAGNTIYF; cdr3_nt: TGTGCCAGCAGAACCCGGACAGGGGAGGCTGGAAACACCATATATTTT
v_call: TRBV2; clone_size: once; d_call: .; j_call: TRBJ1-1; cdr3_aa: CASMKVRVDTEAFF; cdr3_nt: TGTGCCAGCATGAAGGTCAGGGTGGACACTGAAGCTTTCTTT
v_call: TRBV5-5; clone_size: .; d_call: .; j_call: TRBJ1-1; cdr3_aa: CASSLVHWGAEAFF; cdr3_nt: TGTGCCAGCAGCTTGGTTCACTGGGGGGCTGAAGCTTTCTTT
v_call: TRBV10-1; clone_size: .; d_call: .; j_call: TRBJ2-3; cdr3_aa: CASRDRRPIVTDTQYF; cdr3_nt: TGCGCCAGCAGGGATCGGAGGCCAATTGTCACAGATACGCAGTATTTT
v_call: TRBV29-1; clone_size: .; d_call: .; j_call: TRBJ1-2; cdr3_aa: CSVEDLVRGYTF; cdr3_nt: TGCAGCGTTGAAGATTTGGTACGGGGCTACACCTTC
v_call: TRBV20-1; clone_size: .; d_call: .; j_call: TRBJ2-7; cdr3_aa: CSAGRHLEQYF; cdr3_nt: TGCAGTGCTGGACGACATTTGGAGCAGTACTTC
v_call: TRBV19; clone_size: .; d_call: TRBD1; j_call: TRBJ1-1; cdr3_aa: CASRTAGGATNTEAFF; cdr3_nt: TGTGCCAGTAGGACCGCAGGGGGTGCAACGAACACTGAAGCTTTCTTT
v_call: TRBV7-9; clone_size: .; d_call: TRBD1; j_call: TRBJ1-2; cdr3_aa: CASSRGTGFGYTF; cdr3_nt: TGTGCCAGCAGCCGAGGGACAGGGTTTGGCTACACCTTC
v_call: TRBV28; clone_size: .; d_call: .; j_call: TRBJ1-2; cdr3_aa: CAWSAGLGYGYTF; cdr3_nt: TGTGCCTGGTCGGCAGGGCTGGGCTATGGCTACACCTTC
v_call: TRBV28; clone_size: .; d_call: .; j_call: TRBJ2-7; cdr3_aa: CASSYGGVGYEQYF; cdr3_nt: TGTGCCAGCAGTTACGGAGGGGTCGGATACGAGCAGTACTTC
v_call: TRBV11-2; clone_size: .; d_call: .; j_call: TRBJ2-5; cdr3_aa: CASSSPGTTQTQYF; cdr3_nt: TGTGCCAGCAGCTCCCCCGGGACCACCCAGACCCAGTACTTC
v_call: TRBV27; clone_size: once; d_call: .; j_call: TRBJ1-2; cdr3_aa: CASSLQGTEHYGYTF; cdr3_nt: TGTGCCAGCAGTTTACAAGGGACGGAGCACTATGGCTACACCTTC
v_call: TRBV5-1; clone_size: .; d_call: .; j_call: TRBJ2-5; cdr3_aa: CASSIDRQETQYF; cdr3_nt: TGCGCCAGCAGCATCGACAGACAAGAGACCCAGTACTTC
v_call: TRBV27; clone_size: .; d_call: TRBD1; j_call: TRBJ1-2; cdr3_aa: CASSVTQGAYGYTF; cdr3_nt: TGTGCCAGCAGTGTAACCCAGGGGGCGTATGGCTACACCTTC
v_call: TRBV6-5; clone_size: .; d_call: .; j_call: TRBJ1-5; cdr3_aa: CASNAVINQPQHF; cdr3_nt: TGTGCCAGCAATGCGGTCATCAATCAGCCCCAGCATTTT
v_call: TRBV2; clone_size: .; d_call: TRBD2; j_call: TRBJ2-7; cdr3_aa: CASSVRGGLGEQYF; cdr3_nt: TGTGCCAGCAGTGTGCGGGGGGGCCTCGGTGAGCAGTACTTC
v_call: TRBV28; clone_size: .; d_call: .; j_call: TRBJ1-4; cdr3_aa: CASSQDRPNEKLFF; cdr3_nt: TGTGCCAGCAGTCAGGACAGACCTAATGAAAAACTGTTTTTT
v_call: TRBV4-1; clone_size: .; d_call: .; j_call: TRBJ2-3; cdr3_aa: CASSHPGPKPTDTQYF; cdr3_nt: TGCGCCAGCAGCCACCCGGGTCCTAAGCCCACAGATACGCAGTATTTT
v_call: TRBV3-1/TRBV3-2; clone_size: .; d_call: TRBD1; j_call: TRBJ1-1; cdr3_aa: CASSGQGRITEAFF; cdr3_nt: TGTGCCAGCAGCGGACAGGGAAGGATCACTGAAGCTTTCTTT
v_call: TRBV5-1; clone_size: .; d_call: .; j_call: TRBJ2-6; cdr3_aa: CASGDRLNSGANVLTF; cdr3_nt: TGCGCCAGCGGGGACCGCCTTAACTCTGGGGCCAACGTCCTGACTTTC
v_call: TRBV9; clone_size: .; d_call: TRBD1; j_call: TRBJ1-3; cdr3_aa: CASSVDGTGLSGNTIYF; cdr3_nt: TGTGCCAGCAGCGTAGATGGGACAGGGCTTTCTGGAAACACCATATATTTT
v_call: TRBV5-4; clone_size: .; d_call: .; j_call: TRBJ2-7; cdr3_aa: CASSLAWAGEQYF; cdr3_nt: TGTGCCAGCAGCTTGGCGTGGGCCGGCGAGCAGTACTTC
v_call: TRBV15; clone_size: .; d_call: .; j_call: TRBJ1-4; cdr3_aa: CATSREWTANEKLFF; cdr3_nt: TGTGCCACCAGCAGAGAATGGACAGCAAATGAAAAACTGTTTTTT
v_call: TRBV25-1; clone_size: .; d_call: .; j_call: TRBJ1-1; cdr3_aa: CASSVGGLTEAFF; cdr3_nt: TGTGCCAGCAGTGTGGGGGGATTGACTGAAGCTTTCTTT
v_call: TRBV5-5; clone_size: .; d_call: .; j_call: TRBJ1-1; cdr3_aa: CASSLGVGTNTEAFF; cdr3_nt: TGTGCCAGCAGCTTGGGTGTGGGCACGAACACTGAAGCTTTCTTT
v_call: TRBV7-9; clone_size: .; d_call: TRBD1; j_call: TRBJ2-5; cdr3_aa: CASSFLYRGSETQYF; cdr3_nt: TGTGCCAGCAGCTTTCTCTACAGGGGCAGTGAGACCCAGTACTTC
v_call: TRBV30; clone_size: .; d_call: .; j_call: TRBJ1-2; cdr3_aa: CACPKGGLQDYGYTF; cdr3_nt: TGTGCCTGCCCTAAAGGAGGGTTGCAAGACTATGGCTACACCTTC
v_call: TRBV24-1; clone_size: .; d_call: .; j_call: TRBJ1-1; cdr3_aa: CATSDTAGETEAFF; cdr3_nt: TGTGCCACCAGTGATACCGCAGGGGAAACTGAAGCTTTCTTT
v_call: TRBV2; clone_size: once; d_call: TRBD1; j_call: TRBJ1-4; cdr3_aa: CASSASGQALNEKLFF; cdr3_nt: TGTGCCAGCAGCGCTTCCGGACAGGCGCTTAATGAAAAACTGTTTTTT
v_call: TRBV30; clone_size: .; d_call: .; j_call: TRBJ1-1; cdr3_aa: CAWSSTRGIEAFF; cdr3_nt: TGTGCCTGGAGTTCCACACGAGGAATTGAAGCTTTCTTT
v_call: TRBV4-2; clone_size: .; d_call: .; j_call: TRBJ1-3; cdr3_aa: CASSPTGGASGNTIYF; cdr3_nt: TGTGCCAGCAGCCCCACGGGGGGGGCGAGCGGAAACACCATATATTTT
v_call: TRBV6-5; clone_size: .; d_call: .; j_call: TRBJ1-2; cdr3_aa: CASRSLQVFSYGYTF; cdr3_nt: TGTGCCAGCAGAAGTCTACAGGTTTTCTCCTATGGCTACACCTTC
v_call: TRBV27; clone_size: .; d_call: .; j_call: TRBJ1-5; cdr3_aa: CASSPRLKTGLNQPQHF; cdr3_nt: TGTGCCAGCAGTCCTCGTCTTAAGACAGGCCTTAATCAGCCCCAGCATTTT
v_call: TRBV5-1; clone_size: .; d_call: .; j_call: TRBJ1-5; cdr3_aa: CASSLVGNQPQHF; cdr3_nt: TGCGCCAGCAGCTTGGTGGGGAATCAGCCCCAGCATTTT
v_call: TRBV2; clone_size: .; d_call: .; j_call: TRBJ2-1; cdr3_aa: CASSEPTGLGFF; cdr3_nt: TGTGCCAGCAGTGAACCTACAGGGTTGGGGTTCTTC
v_call: TRBV11-2; clone_size: .; d_call: TRBD2; j_call: TRBJ2-3; cdr3_aa: CASSWRRGGTDTQYF; cdr3_nt: TGTGCCAGCAGCTGGAGGCGGGGGGGGACAGATACGCAGTATTTT
v_call: TRBV7-8; clone_size: .; d_call: .; j_call: TRBJ1-2; cdr3_aa: CASSLGELGGYTF; cdr3_nt: TGTGCCAGCAGCTTGGGAGAATTAGGTGGCTACACCTTC
v_call: TRBV28; clone_size: .; d_call: TRBD2; j_call: TRBJ2-1; cdr3_aa: CASSLLAGVKFF; cdr3_nt: TGTGCCAGCAGTCTCTTAGCGGGAGTAAAGTTCTTC
v_call: TRBV2; clone_size: .; d_call: TRBD2; j_call: TRBJ2-3; cdr3_aa: CASSDGLGDTQYF; cdr3_nt: TGTGCCAGCAGTGATGGACTAGGGGACACGCAGTATTTT
v_call: TRBV2; clone_size: .; d_call: .; j_call: TRBJ1-5; cdr3_aa: CASGSQGYNQPQHF; cdr3_nt: TGTGCCAGCGGATCGCAGGGGTACAATCAGCCCCAGCATTTT
v_call: TRBV30; clone_size: .; d_call: .; j_call: TRBJ2-1; cdr3_aa: CAWSVRSSYNEQFF; cdr3_nt: TGTGCCTGGAGTGTACGGAGCTCCTACAATGAGCAGTTCTTC
v_call: TRBV7-9; clone_size: .; d_call: .; j_call: TRBJ2-7; cdr3_aa: CASSLGSTGEGEQYF; cdr3_nt: TGTGCCAGCAGCTTAGGGTCCACAGGTGAAGGGGAGCAGTACTTC
v_call: TRBV4-1; clone_size: .; d_call: .; j_call: TRBJ1-3; cdr3_aa: CASSQEGAGPVSGNTIYF; cdr3_nt: TGCGCCAGCAGCCAAGAAGGAGCGGGGCCAGTCTCTGGAAACACCATATATTTT
v_call: TRBV4-3; clone_size: .; d_call: .; j_call: TRBJ2-7; cdr3_aa: CASSLLGTPYEQYF; cdr3_nt: TGCGCCAGCAGCCTACTCGGGACTCCCTACGAGCAGTACTTC
v_call: TRBV6-5; clone_size: .; d_call: .; j_call: TRBJ1-1; cdr3_aa: CASSYSAPYTEAFF; cdr3_nt: TGTGCCAGCAGTTACTCTGCACCTTACACTGAAGCTTTCTTT
v_call: TRBV2; clone_size: .; d_call: TRBD1; j_call: TRBJ2-2; cdr3_aa: CASSEDRGTGELFF; cdr3_nt: TGTGCCAGCAGTGAGGACAGGGGTACCGGGGAGCTGTTTTTT
v_call: TRBV9; clone_size: .; d_call: .; j_call: TRBJ2-6; cdr3_aa: CASSVLTGANVLTF; cdr3_nt: TGTGCCAGCAGCGTCCTCACTGGGGCCAACGTCCTGACTTTC
v_call: TRBV27; clone_size: .; d_call: .; j_call: TRBJ2-1; cdr3_aa: CASSYAGSSYNEQFF; cdr3_nt: TGTGCCAGCAGTTATGCCGGGAGCTCCTACAATGAGCAGTTCTTC
v_call: TRBV5-6; clone_size: .; d_call: .; j_call: TRBJ1-2; cdr3_aa: CASSLRPERWTADYGYTF; cdr3_nt: TGTGCCAGCAGCTTGCGCCCGGAAAGATGGACAGCTGACTATGGCTACACCTTC
v_call: TRBV7-9; clone_size: .; d_call: .; j_call: TRBJ2-7; cdr3_aa: CASSPDAVNLEQYF; cdr3_nt: TGTGCCAGCAGCCCGGATGCAGTCAACCTCGAGCAGTACTTC